The 6 T cell receptor beta chains below all came from one sample that was sequenced in a study of blood T cell repertoires in COVID-19. Produced via immunoSEQ multiplex PCR; TCRdb's table is partial and in-frame only. The sample records about 310,000 clones, approximately 81% being singletons. The sequenced sample consisted of PBMCs or T cells enriched from blood (not recorded which). These receptors all come from a woman in her 30s who had been exposed to COVID-19.

The J gene is TRBJ2-3, the V gene TRBV7-2; TRBD2 aligns across 7 bases. CDR1 SGHTA and CDR2 FQGNSA come from the germline V gene. This CDR3 has 14 residues. V shed 2 bases, J shed 4 bases, and the junction held 3 bases outside the gene matches. CDR3 sequence reads: CASSLRLAADTQYF. The CDR3, as DNA: TGTGCCAGCAGCTTAAGACTAGCAGCAGATACGCAGTATTTT.

The rearrangement joins TRBV7-2 to TRBJ2-1; 11 bases match TRBD1. V was clipped by 5 bases and J by 4 bases; unmatched bases: 16. The CDR3 loop spans 19 amino acids. CDR1 and CDR2 from the germline V gene are SGHTA and FQGNSA. The CDR3 bases are TGTGCCAGCAGCCCAAGAGGCGGACAGGGGGCGTTAATATACAATGAGCAGTTCTTC. It specifies CASSPRGGQGALIYNEQFF.

V is TRBV10-3 and J is TRBJ1-5; D unclear. This CDR3 is 12 amino acids long. The ends were cut back, 3 bases at V and 7 bases at J, with 7 bases in the middle. Germline V gene lookup returns CDR1 ENHRY and CDR2 SYGVKD. CDR3 loop: CAISEYFQPQHF. CDR3 in DNA: TGTGCCATCAGTGAATACTTCCAGCCCCAGCATTTT.

This clone was seen just once. The genes are TRBV5-1 and TRBJ2-1; TRBD2 matches 7 bases. The V gene's germline CDR1 is SGHRS and CDR2 YFSETQ. J gave up 2 bases and V 0 bases, and 2 bases lay outside the gene matches. The CDR3 has 15 amino acids. The DNA of the CDR3 is TGCGCCAGCAGCTTGGTCGCGGGGGCCTACAATGAGCAGTTCTTC. Protein product: CASSLVAGAYNEQFF.

This chain links TRBV5-1 with TRBJ1-5; 9 bases are shared with TRBD1. Germline CDR1 and CDR2: SGHRS and YFSETQ. The V gene end was trimmed by 4 bases and the J gene end by 3 bases; junction bases not matched to a gene: 5. The CDR3 runs to 15 residues. The CDR3 DNA reads as TGCGCCAGCAGCCTGACAGGGGGGTTCAATCAGCCCCAGCATTTT. This encodes CASSLTGGFNQPQHF.

The chain joins TRBV11-2 to TRBJ2-5; possibly TRBD2 for D (6 bases). V was shortened by 6 bases and J by 2 bases, with 16 bases between the two germline ends. Looked up from germline, CDR1 is SGHAT and CDR2 is FQNNGV. CDR3 length: 15 residues. CDR3 bases: TGTGCCAGCAGTCCGGCCCTAGCGTTACAAGAGACCCAGTACTTC. This codes for CASSPALALQETQYF. The entire variable domain, with the rest obtained from reference TRBV11-2 and TRBJ2-5, is as follows: EAGVAQSPRYKIIEKRQSVAFWCNPISGHATLYWYQQILGQGPKLLIQFQNNGVVDDSQLPKDRFSAERLKGVDSTLKIQPAKLEDSAVYLCASSPALALQETQYFGPGTRLLVL.